This TCR beta chain was recovered during a study of T cells in Graves' hyperthyroidism and ophthalmopathy. Study-wide background: The blood sample was taken at first diagnosis, before treatment began. Notes on the study in general: Most clonotypes that expanded in the thyroid above 0.001 also showed up in blood.

This clonotype was observed many times. No antigen is known for it. The hyperthyroidism was newly diagnosed and had lasted under 2 months; the patients were aged 18 to 65. The V gene lost 1 base and the J gene lost 0 bases, with 15 bases spanning the gap. This CDR3 comprises 16 residues. Germline V gene lookup returns CDR1 DFQATT and CDR2 SNEGSKA (reference sequence). TCR beta CDR3 sequences were amplified from RNA transcripts. An initial round of RT-PCR targeting the TCR CDR3 relied on the HTBI primer set. TCRdb reprocessed the multiplex PCR reads via MiXCR and lists one record per CDR3 protein. The profile shows 130,000 or so distinct CDR3 sequences, roughly 23% of them singletons.

The source material was blood. The chain joins TRBV20-1 to TRBJ1-1; perhaps TRBD1 as D (6 bases). This TCR derives from a woman aged 50 to 60 with Graves' hyperthyroidism that later progressed to Graves' ophthalmopathy. CDR3 sequence: CSARAGPGHLNTEAFF. The CDR3 DNA reads TGCAGTGCTAGAGCCGGTCCGGGACACTTGAACACTGAAGCTTTCTTT.